This T cell receptor beta chain was identified during a study of cytomegalovirus exposure and HLA in healthy donors. For the study at large: In a previous analysis, about 100 million unique TCR beta sequences were found from roughly 180 million T cells. Across a few hundred genotyped donors, 81% landed in the Caucasian-associated ancestry cluster. Study results and caveats: Reports credit the classifier with highly specific, highly sensitive diagnosis of cytomegalovirus status.

The PCR employed 60 Vbeta primers together with 13 Jbeta primers. The repertoire was sequenced with immunoSEQ multiplex PCR; TCRdb's copy has only in-frame clones and lacks some. The sample table sets out roughly 50,000 clones. Worth noting for this clone: What it recognizes is unknown.

CDR3 length equals 14 residues. Per germline, CDR1 SGHKS and CDR2 YYEKEE (reference sequence). V was cut by 1 base and J by 2 bases, with 8 bases left in between. Sequencing was done on a sample of PBMCs. The TCR comes from a male donor in good health and CMV-seropositive. The chain uses TRBV5-5 and TRBJ2-3; the D gene is possibly TRBD2 (5 bases). CDR3 sequence reads: CASSLWEPTDTQYF. The CDR3 bases are TGTGCCAGCAGCTTGTGGGAGCCCACAGATACGCAGTATTTT.